The sequence of this TCR beta chain was determined in a study of OX40 agonist ivuxolimab in advanced cancers. Study-level background: Dosing consisted of intravenous ivuxolimab at 0.01 to 10 mg/kg every 2 weeks.

Assay used: immunoSEQ multiplex PCR; TCRdb lists only in-frame clones, some missing. Of around 94,000 clones in the sample, roughly 90% were seen once. On this clone itself: What it binds is unknown.

Findings and caveats of the study: Partial responders dosed at 0.1-3.0 mg/kg displayed clonal expansion ranking among the lowest.

The CDR3 spans 13 residues. The germline V gene encodes CDR1 LGHNA and CDR2 YSLEER. V was trimmed by 1 base and J by 3 bases, leaving 7 bases between them. Material: CD4+ or CD8+ T cells sorted from blood, obtained in a trial of the OX40 agonist ivuxolimab. V gene TRBV4-3 combines with J gene TRBJ2-7; D ambiguous. The clonotype originates from an adult with an advanced solid tumor such as melanoma, head and neck, liver or kidney cancer. This CDR3 is CASSQASGYEQYF. In DNA form, the CDR3 reads TGCGCCAGCAGCCAAGCGTCAGGCTACGAGCAGTACTTC.